This entry lists 27 T cell receptor beta chains sequenced from one sample in a study of T cell responses to AZD1222 COVID-19 vaccine. Some clones are missing from TCRdb's copy, which holds only in-frame ones; the method was immunoSEQ multiplex PCR. The sample holds about 110,000 clones, about 81% seen once. The material sequenced was peripheral blood, taken on day 0 of AZD1222 vaccination. The receptors shown here come from an adult in good health.

This clone came up once. The rearrangement uses TRBV3-1 (or the pseudogene TRBV3-2) and TRBJ2-3, with a possible D match to TRBD2 (6 bases). Trimming cost V 1 base and J 5 bases, with 13 bases left between them. The CDR3 is made up of 15 amino acids. Germline lookup yields CDR1 LGHDT and CDR2 YNNKEL (reference sequence). The CDR3 DNA is TGTGCCAGCAGCCAAGGGGCGGCGCGGGGAGATACGCAGTATTTT. As protein: CASSQGAARGDTQYF.

This clone has at least ten counts. V and J are TRBV29-1 and TRBJ2-1; 7 bases align to TRBD2. CDR1 and CDR2 from the germline V gene are SQVTM and ANQGSEA. J lost 11 bases, V lost 3 bases, and 7 bases had no gene match. The CDR3 runs 12 residues. In nucleotides, the CDR3 is TGCAGCGTTGAGACTAGCAGGCAACAGCAGTTCTTC. Translating it yields CSVETSRQQQFF.

The genes are TRBV6-5 and TRBJ1-1; D is unclear. Germline CDR1 MNHEY, CDR2 SVGAGI. The CDR3 loop spans 13 amino acids. Between the trimmed V and J ends, which lost 4 bases and 7 bases, there was a span of 13 bases. CDR3 in amino acids: CASSSMPLGEAFF. CDR3 bases: TGTGCCAGCAGTTCCATGCCCCTCGGTGAAGCTTTCTTT.

V is TRBV18 and J is TRBJ2-1; D is undetermined. V lost 1 base, J lost 0 bases, and 13 bases lay in between. The CDR3 is made up of 17 amino acids. Germline V lookup: CDR1 KGHSH, CDR2 LQKENI. As DNA, the CDR3 is TGTGCCAGCTCACCACGGGCAGCCGTGAGCTCCTACAATGAGCAGTTCTTC. It is translated as CASSPRAAVSSYNEQFF. The complete variable domain, with remaining parts taken from reference TRBV18 and TRBJ2-1, reads NAGVMQNPRHLVRRRGQEARLRCSPMKGHSHVYWYRQLPEEGLKFMVYLQKENIIDESGMPKERFSAEFPKEGPSILRIQQVVRGDSAAYFCASSPRAAVSSYNEQFFGPGTRLTVL.

The chain uses TRBV19 and TRBJ2-7, with TRBD1 matching over 12 bases. Trimming removed 6 bases from V and 4 bases from J; junction bases left unmatched: 7. CDR3 length equals 15 residues. CDR1 is LNHDA and CDR2 is SQIVND in the germline V gene (reference sequence). CDR3 DNA: TGTGCCAGTAGCAGGGGACAGGGGGCTATGTACGAGCAGTACTTC. The encoded protein is CASSRGQGAMYEQYF.

The CDR3: CASSSLQGQETQYF. The DNA of the CDR3 is TGTGCCAGCAGCTCCCTACAGGGGCAAGAGACCCAGTACTTC. The chain uses TRBV7-8 and TRBJ2-5; 7 positions match TRBD1. Germline CDR1 is SGHVS and CDR2 is FQNEAQ. The CDR3 has 14 residues. The V and J ends lost 4 bases and 2 bases, in that order; junction bases with no gene match: 4.

The V call is TRBV6-1, the J call TRBJ2-5, with D unclear. The CDR3 runs to 15 residues. The ends were cut back, 2 bases at V and 5 bases at J, with 15 bases in the middle. Per germline, CDR1 MNHNS and CDR2 SASEGT. CDR3 in amino acids: CASSETILVGETQYF. CDR3 nucleotides: TGTGCCAGCAGTGAAACAATCCTTGTAGGGGAGACCCAGTACTTC.

The chain links TRBV3-1 (or the pseudogene TRBV3-2) to TRBJ1-6, with D possibly TRBD1 on 6 matching bases. This CDR3 region has 15 residues. The V gene lost 4 bases and the J gene lost 7 bases, with 14 bases spanning the gap. Germline V gene sequence: CDR1 LGHDT, CDR2 YNNKEL (reference sequence). Written as DNA, the CDR3 is TGTGCCAGCAGCCCTGTCAGGGGTCCAAATTCACCCCTCCACTTT. The encoded protein is CASSPVRGPNSPLHF.

For the CDR3, the DNA is TGTGCCAGCAGCCCGGAGGCGCCTGGTAATTCACCCCTCCACTTT. Translating it yields CASSPEAPGNSPLHF. This chain links TRBV4-2 with TRBJ1-6; D is undetermined. Germline V gene lookup returns CDR1 LGHNA and CDR2 YNFKEQ. V was clipped by 4 bases and J by 6 bases, with 13 bases between them. The CDR3 is 15 amino acids.

This clone has a handful of counts. This chain links TRBV14 with TRBJ2-7; no clear D. Trimming stripped 0 bases from V and 6 bases from J, with 12 bases between. This CDR3 has 14 amino acids. The germline V gene encodes CDR1 SGHDN and CDR2 FVKESK. CDR3 sequence reads: CASSQEGRAREQYF. The CDR3 bases are TGTGCCAGCAGCCAAGAAGGTAGGGCCCGCGAGCAGTACTTC.

The sample holds a few counts of this clone. V usage is TRBV4-2 and J usage is TRBJ2-2; tentatively, D is TRBD2 (7 bases). Trimming took off 1 base at V and 5 bases at J, with 20 bases between the two ends. CDR1 LGHNA and CDR2 YNFKEQ come from the germline V gene. The CDR3 has 18 amino acids. The CDR3 DNA is TGTGCCAGCAGCCAAGCCCTGGGGGGGCAGGGAAAGACCGGGGAGCTGTTTTTT. Its protein product is CASSQALGGQGKTGELFF.

This clone was seen just once. The rearrangement uses TRBV2 and TRBJ2-4, with TRBD1 identical over 8 bases. CDR3 length equals 16 residues. The germline V gene has CDR1 SNHLY and CDR2 FYNNEI. V lost 2 bases to trimming and J lost 8 bases; unmatched junction nucleotides: 11. Here the CDR3 reads CASSEWWAGGEDIQYF. The CDR3 DNA reads as TGTGCCAGCAGTGAATGGTGGGCAGGGGGCGAGGACATTCAGTACTTC.

The genes are TRBV7-2 and TRBJ1-6; D not resolved. CDR1 SGHTA and CDR2 FQGNSA come from the germline V gene. V dropped 2 bases and J dropped 15 bases, with 11 bases sitting between them. This CDR3 is built from 12 residues. CDR3 nucleotide sequence: TGTGCCAGCAGCTTAAGATACAGCCTCCTCCACTTT. Protein: CASSLRYSLLHF.

Regarding this clone: A read error may account for a junction end that differs from germline. This sequence joins TRBV4-1 and TRBJ1-4, with a tentative D call TRBD1 (5 bases). The CDR3 covers 15 residues. Germline assignment: CDR1 MGHRA and CDR2 YSYEKL. CDR3 sequence: CASSKDRATNEKLFF. CDR3 DNA: TGCGCCAGCAGCAAAGACAGAGCAACTAATGAAAAACTGTTTTTT.

The rearrangement uses TRBV15 and TRBJ1-5, with D unclear. The CDR3 has 12 residues. Trimming removed 0 bases at V and 9 bases at J, with 6 bases between. CDR1 LNHNV and CDR2 YYDKDF come from the germline V gene (reference sequence). The CDR3 DNA reads as TGTGCCACCAGCAGAGATTCAGGGCCCCAGCATTTT. This sequence encodes CATSRDSGPQHF.

Remarks on this clone: This may stem from a read error, because a much larger clone lies one nucleotide away. Other DNA variants within this sample encode the same CDR3. The gene calls are TRBV6-4 and TRBJ2-1; 10 bases align to TRBD2. Germline V gives CDR1 MRHNA, CDR2 SNTAGT. This CDR3 is built from 15 residues. V gave up 0 bases and J gave up 6 bases; unmatched junction bases: 2. CDR3 coding DNA: TGTGCCAGCAGTGACTCGAGCGGGGGGGCCAATGAGCAGTTCTTC. Its protein is CASSDSSGGANEQFF.

V and J are TRBV20-1 and TRBJ1-1; no clear D. Trimming left V 3 bases short and J 0 bases short, with 11 bases between. The germline gives CDR1 DFQATT, CDR2 SNEGSKA (reference sequence). This CDR3 has 14 amino acids. Here the CDR3 DNA reads TGCAGTGCTAGTCCAGGTGGGGTGAACACTGAAGCTTTCTTT. This translates into CSASPGGVNTEAFF.

V and J are TRBV5-1 and TRBJ2-7; D may match TRBD1 or TRBD2 (5 bases each). Germline values: CDR1 SGHRS, CDR2 YFSETQ. The CDR3 has 13 amino acids. Trimming stripped 5 bases from V and 5 bases from J, with 14 bases between. The CDR3 sequence: CASRLTRDHEQYF. The CDR3, as DNA: TGCGCCAGCAGGCTGACCAGGGACCACGAGCAGTACTTC.

This chain joins TRBV11-2 and TRBJ2-7; D possibly corresponds to TRBD2 (5 bases). V dropped 3 bases and J dropped 4 bases, with 7 bases sitting between them. This CDR3 is 12 amino acids long. Germline CDR1 reads SGHAT; CDR2 reads FQNNGV. CDR3 region: CASSLGAYEQYF. The CDR3 DNA is TGTGCCAGCAGCTTGGGAGCGTACGAGCAGTACTTC.

The rearrangement joins TRBV27 to TRBJ1-1; the D gene is possibly TRBD1 (5 bases). V dropped 4 bases and J dropped 1 base, with 13 bases sitting between them. This CDR3 is built from 15 residues. The germline gives CDR1 MNHEY, CDR2 SMNVEV (reference sequence). The CDR3 DNA sequence: TGTGCCAGCAGTTCCCTTGGGACGGGGAACACTGAAGCTTTCTTT. The encoded protein is CASSSLGTGNTEAFF.

The chain employs TRBV6-5 and TRBJ1-5; 7 positions agree with TRBD1. CDR3 length: 14 residues. CDR1 is MNHEY, CDR2 SVGAGI, per germline. V lost 2 bases to trimming and J lost 7 bases; unmatched junction nucleotides: 5. The CDR3 coding sequence is TGTGCCAGCAGTTACCTGACAGGGAACCAGCCCCAGCATTTT. This sequence encodes CASSYLTGNQPQHF.

V usage is TRBV2 and J usage is TRBJ2-1; 10 bases agree with TRBD2. Germline V gene data show CDR1 as SNHLY and CDR2 as FYNNEI. CDR3 length equals 16 residues. Trimming at V came to 3 bases and at J to 10 bases, leaving 12 bases not matched to a gene. CDR3 DNA sequence: TGTGCCAGCAGTGACCCTAGGAGCGGGGGGGCCACCGAGCAGTTCTTC. Amino acids: CASSDPRSGGATEQFF.

This clone was observed once. The rearrangement links TRBV2 to TRBJ1-5; possible D gene TRBD1, 6 bases. The CDR3 is made up of 13 amino acids. The germline V gene has CDR1 SNHLY and CDR2 FYNNEI. Trimming took off 6 bases at V and 3 bases at J, with 9 bases between the two ends. As DNA, the CDR3 is TGTGCCAGCAGGCGGGACAACAATCAGCCCCAGCATTTT. It encodes CASRRDNNQPQHF.

This clone was found a few times. The chain is built from TRBV5-6 and TRBJ1-2, with a weak D call TRBD1 (5 bases). Trimming took off 2 bases at V and 0 bases at J, with 11 bases between the two ends. The CDR3 sequence is 15 residues long. The germline gives CDR1 SGHDT, CDR2 YYEEEE. CDR3 coding DNA: TGTGCCAGCAGCTTAGACCAGGGTTCTAACTATGGCTACACCTTC. Amino acids: CASSLDQGSNYGYTF. The full variable domain, completed using reference TRBV5-6 and TRBJ1-2, is DAGVTQSPTHLIKTRGQQVTLRCSPKSGHDTVSWYQQALGQGPQFIFQYYEEEERQRGNFPDRFSGHQFPNYSSELNVNALLLGDSALYLCASSLDQGSNYGYTFGSGTRLTVV.

A single count supports this clone. V is TRBV7-9 and J is TRBJ2-7, with TRBD1 identical over 7 bases. The CDR3 has 14 amino acids. Germline V CDR1 and CDR2: SEHNR, FQNEAQ (reference sequence). V lost 4 bases to trimming and J lost 0 bases; unmatched junction nucleotides: 3. This chain's CDR3 is CASSSGQVSYEQYF. The CDR3 DNA reads TGTGCCAGCAGCTCCGGACAGGTCTCCTACGAGCAGTACTTC.

The genes are TRBV10-2 and TRBJ2-7; D unclear. V was clipped by 7 bases and J by 0 bases, with 7 bases between them. The CDR3 is 12 residues long. Germline V gene data show CDR1 as WSHSY and CDR2 as SAAADI. CDR3 bases: TGCGCCAGCACTGACATCTCCTACGAGCAGTACTTC. Residues: CASTDISYEQYF.

This clone was seen a handful of times. The gene calls are TRBV5-1 and TRBJ1-6; D perhaps matches TRBD1 (5 bases). The CDR3 covers 16 residues. The V gene's germline CDR1 is SGHRS and CDR2 YFSETQ. The V gene lost 4 bases and the J gene lost 8 bases, with 19 bases spanning the gap. The CDR3 spells CASSPTTQGMDSPLHF. The CDR3 region has the DNA TGCGCCAGCAGCCCTACGACCCAGGGTATGGATTCACCCCTCCACTTT.